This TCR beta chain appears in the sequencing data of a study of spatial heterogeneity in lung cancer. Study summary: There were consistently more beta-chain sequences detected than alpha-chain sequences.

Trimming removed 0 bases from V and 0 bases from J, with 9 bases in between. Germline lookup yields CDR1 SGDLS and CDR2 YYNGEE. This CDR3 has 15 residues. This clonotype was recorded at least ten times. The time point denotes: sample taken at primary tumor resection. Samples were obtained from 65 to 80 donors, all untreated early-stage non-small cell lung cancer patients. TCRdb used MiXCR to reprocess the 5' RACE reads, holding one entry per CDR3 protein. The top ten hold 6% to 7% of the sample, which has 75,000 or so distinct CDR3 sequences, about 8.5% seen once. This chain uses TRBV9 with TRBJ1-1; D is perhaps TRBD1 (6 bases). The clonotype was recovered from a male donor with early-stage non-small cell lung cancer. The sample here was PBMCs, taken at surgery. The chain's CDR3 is CASSVAGGLNTEAFF. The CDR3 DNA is TGTGCCAGCAGCGTAGCGGGGGGCCTGAACACTGAAGCTTTCTTT.